This T cell receptor (beta chain) was profiled in a study of a mutant IDH1 vaccine in newly diagnosed glioma. Whole-study context: The start of vaccination came 4-6 weeks after radiotherapy alone, or with temozolomide cycles. Sex among treated patients split about 60% male, 37.5% female; mean age was roughly 42 years. Patients were pretreated with radiotherapy, temozolomide, or both, mostly both.

Time point defined: week 5, during vaccination. Each vaccine dose was 300 ug of mutant IDH1 20-mer peptide, with topical imiquimod. This CDR3 has 15 amino acids. Per germline, CDR1 SNHLY and CDR2 FYNNEI. Deletions cut 2 bases from V and 7 bases from J, with 12 bases between. The data were produced by immunoSEQ multiplex PCR, yet TCRdb's version contains in-frame clones alone and is incomplete. The sample yields about 26,000 clones, under 85% seen once. Only a few counts were recorded for this clone. Its antigen is not known. The sample was PBMCs, taken from a glioma patient whose treatment included an IDH1 peptide vaccine. The V and J genes are TRBV2 and TRBJ1-6; D ambiguous. The sequence came from a man between 35 and 55 years old with glioma. Some clones in this sample may be carry-over from other donors' samples. CDR3 in DNA: TGTGCCAGCAGTGAATATAGATCCGGGAATTCACCCCTCCACTTT. As protein: CASSEYRSGNSPLHF.